Given below is one TCR beta chain in context. Its antigen is still unknown. Generated by immunoSEQ multiplex PCR, the TCRdb table keeps only in-frame clones and is missing some. The repertoire holds some 31,000 clones, with around 90% as singletons. These data originate in a study of stem cell transplantation in POMP-related autoinflammatory disease. The overall study: Defective thymoproteasomes were hypothesized to impair CD8+ T-cell positive selection. Study results and limitations: In PRAID patients, the number of distinct TRB V-J gene pairings was restricted. Across all analyzed T-cell subsets, patients with PRAID tended toward reduced diversity and increased clonality.

The CDR3 length is 14 residues. Germline values: CDR1 MNHEY, CDR2 SVGAGI. Between the trimmed V and J ends, which lost 4 bases and 0 bases, there was a span of 7 bases. This chain links TRBV6-5 with TRBJ1-5; D might be TRBD1 (5 bases). This sequence was found in a human donor with POMP-related autoinflammation and immune dysregulation (PRAID). The sample in question was CD4+ T cells from PBMCs, obtained before stem cell transplantation. Written as DNA, the CDR3 is TGTGCCAGCAGTTCCGGGACTAGCAATCAGCCCCAGCATTTT. Translating it yields CASSSGTSNQPQHF.